The 3 T cell receptor beta chains below come from one sample, sequenced in a study of regulatory dendritic cells for organ transplantation. The table came from immunoSEQ multiplex PCR; TCRdb's copy has only in-frame clones and leaves some out. Here the sample spans 30,000 or so clones, more than 70% being singletons. The sequenced material came from naive CD8+ T cells from blood. Noted subset: CD45RA+ naive T cells. The receptors were gathered from a human donor in good health.

The CDR3, as DNA: TGCGCCAGCAGCCAATTGACAGGGCAACATGAGCAGTTCTTC. Translating it yields CASSQLTGQHEQFF. This chain joins TRBV4-1 and TRBJ2-1; 7 nucleotides match TRBD1. Trimming at V came to 2 bases and at J to 8 bases, leaving 6 bases not matched to a gene. CDR3 length equals 14 residues. CDR1 and CDR2 from the germline V gene are MGHRA and YSYEKL.

The chain carries TRBV9 and TRBJ2-7, with a weak D call TRBD2 (6 bases). The CDR3 is made up of 13 amino acids. Trimming pared 4 bases from V and 0 bases from J, leaving 8 bases between. Germline CDR1 SGDLS, CDR2 YYNGEE. CDR3 in DNA: TGTGCCAGCAGCTCCGGGGGCTCCTACGAGCAGTACTTC. Its translation: CASSSGGSYEQYF.

This chain connects TRBV7-9 to TRBJ2-2, with 10 bases that match TRBD2. The CDR3 totals 17 residues. The V segment lost 5 bases and the J segment 0 bases; nucleotides outside the gene matches: 6. Germline lookup yields CDR1 SEHNR and CDR2 FQNEAQ (reference sequence). This CDR3 is CASSPLAGGTNTGELFF. The CDR3 bases are TGTGCCAGCAGCCCTTTAGCGGGGGGTACGAACACCGGGGAGCTGTTTTTT.